This TCR beta chain derives from a study of shared clonotypes between healthy human individuals. The table lists this clone with a few counts. The antigen is unknown. Each sample came from a Caucasian adult donor living in Nashville, Tennessee. The germline V and J ends were trimmed by 3 bases and 6 bases, with 11 bases remaining between them. Germline CDR1 is GTSNPN and CDR2 is SVGIG (reference sequence). The CDR3 sequence is 12 residues long. The method was immunoSEQ multiplex PCR; TCRdb's version includes in-frame clones alone and lacks a portion of them. Of over 850,000 clones in the sample, around 78% were seen once. Whole-study findings and limits: Non-shared clonotypes were found to have lower generation probabilities than the clonotypes that were shared by all four of the sorted-subset donors. Naive subsets generally had larger estimated richness than memory subsets.

This rearrangement joins TRBV30 to TRBJ1-1; no clear D gene. The sequence came from a man younger than 35 in good health. Some clones in this sample may be carry-over from other donors' samples. The sample consisted of memory CD4+ T cells from PBMCs. This sample's subset: CD45RA-negative fraction. The CDR3 DNA follows: TGTGCCTGGAGGGAAACCGACGCTGAAGCTTTCTTT. Protein product: CAWRETDAEAFF.